Listed below are T cell receptor beta chains from one sample, sequenced in a study of cytotoxic CD8 clonotypes in ibrutinib-treated CLL. The assay was immunoSEQ multiplex PCR, and TCRdb's table has in-frame clones only and misses some. Of 250,000 to 350,000 clones listed, around 77% were seen once; the top ten hold approximately 5.1%. Specimen: PBMCs, collected at disease progression, from a patient treated with ibrutinib. Receptors were obtained from a human donor with chronic lymphocytic leukemia. Both conserved end residues are part of each CDR3. A D gene is named only where the DNA matches it firmly. Size tells how often a clone was seen (once, few, many) or the class of an expanded clone, and some rows leave it out.

d_call: .
j_call: TRBJ1-1
v_call: TRBV19
clone_size: few
cdr3_aa: CASSIGGRRTEAFF
cdr3_nt: TGTGCCAGTAGTATAGGAGGGCGGAGGACTGAAGCTTTCTTT

d_call: .
j_call: TRBJ1-1
v_call: TRBV7-3
clone_size: .
cdr3_aa: CASSRQVNTEAFF
cdr3_nt: TGTGCCAGCAGCCGCCAGGTAAACACTGAAGCTTTCTTT

d_call: .
j_call: TRBJ2-1
v_call: TRBV6-5
clone_size: .
cdr3_aa: CASSPRDPSNEQFF
cdr3_nt: TGTGCCAGCAGCCCCCGGGACCCCTCTAATGAGCAGTTCTTC

d_call: TRBD1
j_call: TRBJ2-3
v_call: TRBV9
clone_size: .
cdr3_aa: CASSVSQGVISTDTQYF
cdr3_nt: TGTGCCAGCAGCGTATCTCAGGGGGTCATAAGCACAGATACGCAGTATTTT

d_call: TRBD1
j_call: TRBJ1-2
v_call: TRBV6-5
clone_size: once
cdr3_aa: CASSFLGQGPHYGYTF
cdr3_nt: TGTGCCAGCAGTTTTCTAGGACAGGGCCCCCATTATGGCTACACCTTC

d_call: .
j_call: TRBJ1-6
v_call: TRBV5-5
clone_size: .
cdr3_aa: CASSTGSPSPLHF
cdr3_nt: TGTGCCAGCAGCACCGGGAGCCCTTCACCCCTCCACTTT

d_call: .
j_call: TRBJ2-7
v_call: TRBV6-5
clone_size: .
cdr3_aa: CASSYSSSYEQYF
cdr3_nt: TGTGCCAGCAGTTATTCCAGTTCCTACGAGCAGTACTTC

d_call: .
j_call: TRBJ2-7
v_call: TRBV5-4
clone_size: .
cdr3_aa: CASELGGVGGQYEQYF
cdr3_nt: TGTGCCAGCGAACTGGGGGGAGTTGGGGGACAATACGAGCAGTACTTC

d_call: .
j_call: TRBJ2-4
v_call: TRBV28
clone_size: .
cdr3_aa: CASSLADRRVGNIQYF
cdr3_nt: TGTGCCAGCAGTTTAGCTGACAGGCGCGTGGGAAACATTCAGTACTTC

d_call: TRBD1
j_call: TRBJ2-7
v_call: TRBV20-1
clone_size: .
cdr3_aa: CGGQALYEQYF
cdr3_nt: TGCGGGGGACAGGCGCTCTACGAGCAGTACTTC

d_call: .
j_call: TRBJ2-2
v_call: TRBV5-1
clone_size: .
cdr3_aa: CASSLVGASGELFF
cdr3_nt: TGCGCCAGCAGCTTGGTGGGCGCATCCGGGGAGCTGTTTTTT

d_call: TRBD1
j_call: TRBJ2-5
v_call: TRBV5-1
clone_size: .
cdr3_aa: CASSTGPDRYQETQYF
cdr3_nt: TGCGCCAGCAGCACAGGACCGGACAGGTACCAAGAGACCCAGTACTTC

d_call: .
j_call: TRBJ2-2
v_call: TRBV28
clone_size: .
cdr3_aa: CASSLKAAGELFF
cdr3_nt: TGTGCCAGCAGTTTAAAGGCTGCCGGGGAGCTGTTTTTT

d_call: .
j_call: TRBJ1-6
v_call: TRBV10-3
clone_size: few
cdr3_aa: CASGGVNSPLHF
cdr3_nt: TGTGCCAGCGGGGGGGTAAATTCACCCCTCCACTTT

d_call: TRBD2
j_call: TRBJ2-3
v_call: TRBV5-6
clone_size: .
cdr3_aa: CASSPGLAESTDTQYF
cdr3_nt: TGTGCCAGCAGCCCCGGACTAGCGGAAAGCACAGATACGCAGTATTTT

d_call: .
j_call: TRBJ2-1
v_call: TRBV27
clone_size: .
cdr3_aa: CASSLSGEQFF
cdr3_nt: TGTGCCAGCAGTTTATCGGGTGAGCAGTTCTTC

d_call: TRBD1
j_call: TRBJ2-3
v_call: TRBV18
clone_size: few
cdr3_aa: CASSPRTGVTDTQYF
cdr3_nt: TGTGCCAGCTCACCACGGACAGGGGTAACAGATACGCAGTATTTT

d_call: .
j_call: TRBJ2-4
v_call: TRBV19
clone_size: few
cdr3_aa: CASGTVLAKNIQYF
cdr3_nt: TGTGCCAGCGGGACCGTACTAGCCAAAAACATTCAGTACTTC

d_call: .
j_call: TRBJ1-3
v_call: TRBV5-6
clone_size: .
cdr3_aa: CASSFLQGLSGNTIYF
cdr3_nt: TGTGCCAGCAGCTTTCTGCAGGGCCTCTCTGGAAACACCATATATTTT

d_call: .
j_call: TRBJ1-2
v_call: TRBV19
clone_size: .
cdr3_aa: CASSIDSATGGYTF
cdr3_nt: TGTGCCAGTAGTATAGATTCGGCGACGGGGGGCTACACCTTC

d_call: .
j_call: TRBJ2-3
v_call: TRBV21-1
clone_size: once
cdr3_aa: CASSEPDTQYF
cdr3_nt: TGTGCCAGCAGCGAGCCAGATACGCAGTATTTT

d_call: .
j_call: TRBJ1-5
v_call: TRBV4-1
clone_size: few
cdr3_aa: CASSQGRVNQPQHF
cdr3_nt: TGCGCCAGCAGCCAAGGGAGGGTCAATCAGCCCCAGCATTTT

d_call: .
j_call: TRBJ1-5
v_call: TRBV15
clone_size: once
cdr3_aa: CATSLSRGASQPQHF
cdr3_nt: TGTGCCACCTCGCTATCACGGGGGGCGAGTCAGCCCCAGCATTTT

d_call: TRBD2
j_call: TRBJ2-7
v_call: TRBV11-2
clone_size: few
cdr3_aa: CASSVLGGGEQYF
cdr3_nt: TGTGCCAGCAGCGTCCTAGGCGGGGGAGAGCAGTACTTC

d_call: TRBD2
j_call: TRBJ2-1
v_call: TRBV7-8
clone_size: .
cdr3_aa: CASSARDYGYNEQFF
cdr3_nt: TGTGCCAGCAGCGCCCGGGACTACGGGTACAATGAGCAGTTCTTC

d_call: TRBD2
j_call: TRBJ2-1
v_call: TRBV16
clone_size: once
cdr3_aa: CASRPSGRAGYNEQFF
cdr3_nt: TGTGCCAGCAGACCTAGCGGGAGGGCCGGCTACAATGAGCAGTTCTTC

d_call: TRBD1
j_call: TRBJ2-7
v_call: TRBV25-1
clone_size: .
cdr3_aa: CASSDSDRGYEQYF
cdr3_nt: TGTGCCAGCAGTGATTCTGACAGGGGCTACGAGCAGTACTTC

d_call: TRBD1
j_call: TRBJ2-1
v_call: TRBV13
clone_size: few
cdr3_aa: CASSFDRAREQFF
cdr3_nt: TGTGCCAGCAGCTTCGACAGGGCGCGTGAGCAGTTCTTC

d_call: .
j_call: TRBJ2-1
v_call: TRBV21-1
clone_size: .
cdr3_aa: CASRQMKENEQFF
cdr3_nt: TGTGCCAGCCGCCAAATGAAGGAGAATGAGCAGTTCTTC

d_call: .
j_call: TRBJ2-1
v_call: TRBV11-2
clone_size: .
cdr3_aa: CASSPRVPYNEQFF
cdr3_nt: TGTGCCAGCAGCCCCAGGGTGCCCTACAATGAGCAGTTCTTC

d_call: .
j_call: TRBJ2-7
v_call: TRBV7-9
clone_size: .
cdr3_aa: CASSVGFLSEQYF
cdr3_nt: TGTGCCAGCAGCGTGGGATTCCTTAGTGAGCAGTACTTC

d_call: .
j_call: TRBJ2-4
v_call: TRBV11-2
clone_size: .
cdr3_aa: CASSLGDIQYF
cdr3_nt: TGTGCCAGCAGCTTAGGTGACATTCAGTACTTC

d_call: TRBD2
j_call: TRBJ2-3
v_call: TRBV5-1
clone_size: .
cdr3_aa: CASSLPGLAASTDTQYF
cdr3_nt: TGCGCCAGCAGCCTCCCGGGACTAGCTGCTAGCACAGATACGCAGTATTTT

d_call: .
j_call: TRBJ2-4
v_call: TRBV27
clone_size: .
cdr3_aa: CASSPQRGRENIQYF
cdr3_nt: TGTGCCAGCAGTCCCCAACGGGGGCGTGAAAACATTCAGTACTTC

d_call: TRBD2
j_call: TRBJ2-1
v_call: TRBV6-5
clone_size: many
cdr3_aa: CASRNSGYNEQFF
cdr3_nt: TGTGCCAGCAGGAATAGCGGGTACAATGAGCAGTTCTTC

d_call: TRBD1
j_call: TRBJ1-3
v_call: TRBV11-3
clone_size: .
cdr3_aa: CASRTQGLRRNTIYF
cdr3_nt: TGTGCCAGCAGGACACAGGGGCTCCGGAGAAACACCATATATTTT

d_call: .
j_call: TRBJ2-7
v_call: TRBV4-1
clone_size: .
cdr3_aa: CASSQGRGGAAYEQYF
cdr3_nt: TGCGCCAGCAGCCAAGGAAGGGGGGGCGCCGCCTACGAGCAGTACTTC

d_call: TRBD1
j_call: TRBJ2-4
v_call: TRBV4-1
clone_size: .
cdr3_aa: CASSQVTGGYGNIQYF
cdr3_nt: TGCGCCAGCAGCCAAGTGACAGGGGGCTACGGAAACATTCAGTACTTC

d_call: .
j_call: TRBJ1-5
v_call: TRBV21-1
clone_size: .
cdr3_aa: CASSKVLRPEINQPQHF
cdr3_nt: TGTGCCAGCAGCAAAGTTCTGAGGCCCGAGATCAATCAGCCCCAGCATTTT

d_call: .
j_call: TRBJ2-7
v_call: TRBV18
clone_size: .
cdr3_aa: CASSPTSVGEQYF
cdr3_nt: TGTGCCAGCTCACCGACCTCTGTGGGCGAGCAGTACTTC

d_call: .
j_call: TRBJ1-5
v_call: TRBV7-2
clone_size: .
cdr3_aa: CASSFRGGVYQPQHF
cdr3_nt: TGTGCCAGCAGCTTTAGGGGAGGGGTTTATCAGCCCCAGCATTTT

d_call: .
j_call: TRBJ2-7
v_call: TRBV20-1
clone_size: .
cdr3_aa: CSASPYEQYF
cdr3_nt: TGCAGTGCTAGCCCCTACGAGCAGTACTTC